The rows below give T cell receptor beta chains drawn from one sample of a study of cytomegalovirus exposure and HLA in healthy donors. Sequencing used immunoSEQ multiplex PCR; TCRdb keeps in-frame clones, though not all of them. Of over 100,000 clones in the sample, over 80% were seen once. Specimen: PBMCs. Every receptor here comes from a young man in good health and CMV-seronegative. The CDR3 runs from the conserved cysteine through the conserved F or W. D genes are given only for firm matches. Rows give clone size only sometimes, using once, few, many, or a class for an expanded clone.

clone size	V gene	J gene	D gene	CDR3 DNA	CDR3 protein
.	TRBV5-1	TRBJ2-5	TRBD2	TGCGCCAGCAGCTCTTGGACTAGCCCGGTAGAGACCCAGTACTTC	CASSSWTSPVETQYF
.	TRBV7-9	TRBJ2-7	TRBD1	TGTGCCAGCAGCGATAGGGGACAGCCCTACGAGCAGTACTTC	CASSDRGQPYEQYF
.	TRBV6-1	TRBJ2-1	TRBD1	TGTGCCAGCAGTCTGGACAGGGAGTGGGAGCAGTTCTTC	CASSLDREWEQFF
.	TRBV2	TRBJ2-7	TRBD2	TGTGCCAGCAGTGACTTACGGCGGGGGGCCTGGTACGAGCAGTACTTC	CASSDLRRGAWYEQYF
.	TRBV7-9	TRBJ1-1	.	TGTGCCAGCAGCTTAGCAGGGGTCGGGACTGAAGCTTTCTTT	CASSLAGVGTEAFF
.	TRBV5-1	TRBJ2-3	TRBD2	TGCGCCAGCAGCCCGCTAGCGGGGGGGAACACAGATACGCAGTATTTT	CASSPLAGGNTDTQYF
.	TRBV30	TRBJ2-7	TRBD1	TGTGCCTGGAGTGCAGGGGGTCTCGACGAGCAGTACTTC	CAWSAGGLDEQYF
.	TRBV27	TRBJ2-5	.	TGTGCCAGCAGTTTGCACAGGCAAGAGACCCAGTACTTC	CASSLHRQETQYF
.	TRBV7-9	TRBJ2-6	.	TGTGCCAGCAGCTTAGGTCACTCTGGGGCCAACGTCCTGACTTTC	CASSLGHSGANVLTF
once	TRBV11-2	TRBJ1-5	TRBD1	TGTGCCAGCAGCCCGACAGGGATCAATCAGCCCCAGCATTTT	CASSPTGINQPQHF
.	TRBV27	TRBJ2-7	TRBD2	TGTGCCAGCAGTCCGAGCGGGGGGCCTTCCTACGAGCAGTACTTC	CASSPSGGPSYEQYF
.	TRBV29-1	TRBJ2-2	TRBD1	TGCAGCGTTGAAACGGTAACAGGGGTCCCCGGGGAGCTGTTTTTT	CSVETVTGVPGELFF
few	TRBV19	TRBJ2-1	.	TGTGCCAGTACCGTTACCGATCAGGGGCGCCCCAATGAGCAGTTCTTC	CASTVTDQGRPNEQFF
.	TRBV7-6	TRBJ2-1	.	TGTGCCAGCAGCCCCACGCTGGGAGAGTACAATGAGCAGTTCTTC	CASSPTLGEYNEQFF
few	TRBV6-1	TRBJ2-7	.	TGTGCCAGCAGTGAAACGAGCAGGGCGGCCTACGAGCAGTACTTC	CASSETSRAAYEQYF
.	TRBV6-1	TRBJ2-5	TRBD1	TGTGCCAGCAGTGACTGGGGACAGTACCAAGAGACCCAGTACTTC	CASSDWGQYQETQYF
.	TRBV14	TRBJ1-1	.	TGTGCCAGCAGCCAAAGGCCGGGGGTATCAGCTTTCTTT	CASSQRPGVSAFF
once	TRBV19	TRBJ2-7	TRBD1	TGTGCCAGTAGTCCAGGGACAGGGGGCGAGCAGTACTTC	CASSPGTGGEQYF
.	TRBV6-5	TRBJ1-6	.	TGTGCCAGCAGTTACCTACAACGGGATTCACCCCTCCACTTT	CASSYLQRDSPLHF
.	TRBV6-1	TRBJ1-2	.	TGTGCCAGCAGTAACCAGCGGGGGTATGGCTACACCTTC	CASSNQRGYGYTF
few	TRBV29-1	TRBJ2-1	TRBD2	TGCAGCGTCCAACTAGCGGGGTCCGCAAATGAGCAGTTCTTC	CSVQLAGSANEQFF
.	TRBV5-6	TRBJ2-5	.	TGTGCCAGCAGCTTGGGACTCTGGTTGACCCAGTACTTC	CASSLGLWLTQYF
.	TRBV6-6	TRBJ2-7	.	TGTGCCAGCAGTTATACGGCCTACGAGCAGTACTTC	CASSYTAYEQYF
.	TRBV29-1	TRBJ2-1	TRBD1	TGCAGCGTTCAGCCCCGGGTGGGACAGGGATCTTTCTTTGTCTACAATGAGCAGTTCTTC	CSVQPRVGQGSFFVYNEQFF
.	TRBV29-1	TRBJ2-5	TRBD1	TGCAGCGTTTCCCCCCCGGACAGGGGGGGAGAGACCCAGTACTTC	CSVSPPDRGGETQYF
.	TRBV27	TRBJ2-3	.	TGTGCCAGCAGTTTCACGGGTTCAGATACGCAGTATTTT	CASSFTGSDTQYF
.	TRBV2	TRBJ2-7	TRBD2	TGTGCCAGCAGTGAAAAACTAGCGGCCACCTACGAGCAGTACTTC	CASSEKLAATYEQYF
.	TRBV11-2	TRBJ2-3	.	TGTGCCAGCAGCCCACAGGGATATACGCAGTATTTT	CASSPQGYTQYF
.	TRBV25-1	TRBJ2-7	TRBD1	TGTGCCAGCAGTGAATGGGACAGGGCTTACTTC	CASSEWDRAYF
.	TRBV5-1	TRBJ2-7	TRBD1	TGCGCCAGCAGTCCGGGGCAGGGGGCAAGGGAGCAGTACTTC	CASSPGQGAREQYF
.	TRBV5-1	TRBJ2-5	TRBD1	TGCGCCAGCAGCGCTGGGACAGGACAAGAGACCCAGTACTTC	CASSAGTGQETQYF
.	TRBV6-5	TRBJ2-3	TRBD2	TGTGCCAGCAGCTTGAGCGGGGGGGCTGCAGATACGCAGTATTTT	CASSLSGGAADTQYF
once	TRBV13	TRBJ1-5	.	TGTGCCAGCAGCTACGGCCGGCCAGGGCCCCAGCATTTT	CASSYGRPGPQHF
.	TRBV9	TRBJ2-2	.	TGTGCCAGCAGCGTAAGGACAGACGGCACCGGGGAGCTGTTTTTT	CASSVRTDGTGELFF
once	TRBV30	TRBJ2-4	TRBD2	TGTGCCTGGAGTGTGGGAGGGATCAAAAACATTCAGTACTTC	CAWSVGGIKNIQYF
.	TRBV7-6	TRBJ1-3	.	TGTGCCAGCAGCTTAGTCTCTGGCGGGGTCTCTGGAAACACCATATATTTT	CASSLVSGGVSGNTIYF
.	TRBV6-5	TRBJ1-2	TRBD1	TGTGCCAGCAGTTACGGTGGACAGGGGGCTCAAGGCTACACCTTC	CASSYGGQGAQGYTF
.	TRBV5-1	TRBJ2-7	TRBD1	TGCGCCAGCAGCCCAACCGGGACAGGGAAGACCCACGAGCAGTACTTC	CASSPTGTGKTHEQYF
.	TRBV6-1	TRBJ1-2	.	TGTGCCAGCAGTGAAGCGCGGGGCAGGCCTTCTAACTATGGCTACACCTTC	CASSEARGRPSNYGYTF
.	TRBV28	TRBJ2-3	TRBD2	TGTGCCAGCAGCTCCGGGACTAGCGGGAGCACAGATACGCAGTATTTT	CASSSGTSGSTDTQYF
.	TRBV18	TRBJ2-7	.	TGTGCCAGCTCAGCCCGGGACGGGAGCGGCTACGAGCAGTACTTC	CASSARDGSGYEQYF
.	TRBV28	TRBJ1-4	.	TGTGCCAGCAGTTTTCGGCCCGGGAAGGAAAAACTGTTTTTT	CASSFRPGKEKLFF
.	TRBV2	TRBJ2-1	.	TGTGCCAGCAGTGAAACGGGGGGCAGCTACAATGAGCAGTTCTTC	CASSETGGSYNEQFF
.	TRBV7-9	TRBJ2-4	TRBD1	TGTGCCAGCAGCCCCCCACGCGGGACAGGGGGCTTGGACAAAAACATTCAGTACTTC	CASSPPRGTGGLDKNIQYF